This T cell receptor (beta chain) was sequenced for a study of blood T cell repertoires in COVID-19. Overall study: Acute-phase and convalescent COVID-19 samples originated in the United States, Italy and Spain. From T cells, B-cell-depleted T cells, or PBMCs came the material, which was cDNA or gDNA.

The Seattle site enrolled patients during active infection and followed them longitudinally. V was cut by 4 bases and J by 1 base, with 7 bases left in between. CDR1 is KGHSH, CDR2 LQKENI, per germline. This CDR3 is built from 13 residues. As originally analysed: Scientists estimated how many nucleated cells there were by amplifying reference gene primers. Produced via immunoSEQ multiplex PCR; TCRdb's table is partial and in-frame only. V and J calls and clone size are those listed in that table; D and trimming were worked out from the DNA. The sample contains approximately 500,000 clones, about 88% of which appear only once. Concerning this clone: This same CDR3 is encoded by further DNA sequences in the sample.

Sequenced input: peripheral blood. The gene calls are TRBV18 and TRBJ1-1, with D unresolved. The clonotype was recovered from a woman between 45 and 65 years old with COVID-19, enrolled during active disease. The CDR3 is CASSRTANTEAFF. The CDR3 DNA reads as TGTGCCAGCTCACGCACAGCGAACACTGAAGCTTTCTTT.